Sequencing of this TCR beta chain was carried out in a study of regulatory T cells in long-lasting Graves disease. Study-level background: Graves' patients with a new diagnosis had received antithyroid drugs under 3 months.

Indicated time point: newly diagnosed GD, antithyroid drugs for less than 3 months. Construction of the TCR library relied on RNA isolated from PBMCs. Regarding the study as a whole: Thyroid tissue was not sampled; only peripheral blood was. Persistent Graves' patients had lower TCR diversity than newly diagnosed ones.

Building of the TCR beta libraries involved iRepertoire HTBI primers and Arm-PCR of CDR3 regions. TCRdb re-called the multiplex PCR reads through MiXCR, storing one row per CDR3 protein. The table lists some 250,000 distinct CDR3 sequences, 20% to 25% of them singletons, with roughly 13% in the top ten. V lost 5 bases and J lost 1, with 13 bases in between. The CDR3 has 16 residues. The germline V gene has CDR1 SGHDT and CDR2 YYEEEE. With regard to this clonotype: The antigen remains unidentified.

The gene calls are TRBV5-6 and TRBJ2-6, with unresolved D. This clonotype was sampled from a female donor with Graves disease. Material: peripheral blood mononuclear cells (PBMCs), obtained at new diagnosis, from a patient treated with antithyroid drugs. The CDR3 coding sequence is TGTGCCAGCAGTTTGACTCTACGTTCTGGGGCCAACGTCCTGACTTTC. This translates into CASSLTLRSGANVLTF.